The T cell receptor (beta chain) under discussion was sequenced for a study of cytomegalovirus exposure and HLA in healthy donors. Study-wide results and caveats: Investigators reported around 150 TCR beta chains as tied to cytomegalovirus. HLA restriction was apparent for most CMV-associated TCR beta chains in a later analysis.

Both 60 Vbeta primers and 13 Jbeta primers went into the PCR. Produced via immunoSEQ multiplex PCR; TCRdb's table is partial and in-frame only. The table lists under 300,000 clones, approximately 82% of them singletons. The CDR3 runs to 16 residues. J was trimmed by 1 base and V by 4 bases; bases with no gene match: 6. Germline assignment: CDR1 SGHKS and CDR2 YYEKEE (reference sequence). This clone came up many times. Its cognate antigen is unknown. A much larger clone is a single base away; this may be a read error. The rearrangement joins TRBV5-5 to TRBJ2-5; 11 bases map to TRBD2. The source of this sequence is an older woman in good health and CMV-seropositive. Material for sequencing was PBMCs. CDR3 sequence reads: CASSPRTSGFQETQYF. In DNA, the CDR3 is TGTGCCAGCAGCCCCCGGACTAGCGGGTTCCAAGAGACCCAGTACTTC.